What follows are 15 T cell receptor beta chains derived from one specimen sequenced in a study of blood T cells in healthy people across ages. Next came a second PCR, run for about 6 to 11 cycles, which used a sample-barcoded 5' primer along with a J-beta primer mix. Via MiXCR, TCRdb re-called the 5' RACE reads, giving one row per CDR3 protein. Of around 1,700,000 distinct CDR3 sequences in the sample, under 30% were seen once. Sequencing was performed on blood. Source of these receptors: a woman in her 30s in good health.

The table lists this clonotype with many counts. DNA for the CDR3: TGCAGTGCTAGCTTAGCCGCGTCCGACATTCAGTACTTC. Translation gives CSASLAASDIQYF. The chain is built from TRBV20-1 and TRBJ2-4; D uncertain. V gave up 3 bases and J gave up 8 bases, with 14 bases separating them. Germline V gene sequence: CDR1 DFQATT, CDR2 SNEGSKA (reference sequence). This CDR3 has 13 residues.

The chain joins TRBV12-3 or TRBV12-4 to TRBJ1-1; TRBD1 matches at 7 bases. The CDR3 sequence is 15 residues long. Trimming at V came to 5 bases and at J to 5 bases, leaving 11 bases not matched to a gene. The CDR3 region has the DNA TGTGCCAGCAGTACCTTCAAGACAGGGAGAACTGAAGCTTTCTTT. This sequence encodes CASSTFKTGRTEAFF.

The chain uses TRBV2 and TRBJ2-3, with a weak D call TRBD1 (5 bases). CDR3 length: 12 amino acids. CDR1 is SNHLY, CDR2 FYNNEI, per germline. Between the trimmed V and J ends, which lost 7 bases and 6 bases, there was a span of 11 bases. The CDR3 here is CASIQGGDTQYF. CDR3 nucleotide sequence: TGTGCCAGCATCCAGGGTGGGGATACGCAGTATTTT. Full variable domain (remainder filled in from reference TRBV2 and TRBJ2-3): EPEVTQTPSHQVTQMGQEVILRCVPISNHLYFYWYRQILGQKVEFLVSFYNNEISEKSEIFDDQFSVERPDGSNFTLKIRSTKLEDSAMYFCASIQGGDTQYFGPGTRLTVL.

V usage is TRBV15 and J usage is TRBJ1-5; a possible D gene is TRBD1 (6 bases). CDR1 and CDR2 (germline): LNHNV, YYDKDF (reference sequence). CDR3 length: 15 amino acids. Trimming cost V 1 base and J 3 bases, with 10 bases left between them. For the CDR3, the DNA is TGTGCCACCAGCAGAGGGGGGGGCCCCAATCAGCCCCAGCATTTT. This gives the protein CATSRGGGPNQPQHF.

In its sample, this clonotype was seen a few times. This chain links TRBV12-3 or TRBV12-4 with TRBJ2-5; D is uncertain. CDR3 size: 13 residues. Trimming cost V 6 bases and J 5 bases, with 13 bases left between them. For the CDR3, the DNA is TGTGCCAGCAGGACTCCCGTAAGGGAGACCCAGTACTTC. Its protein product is CASRTPVRETQYF.

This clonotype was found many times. The CDR3 region is CSAPARWDSTYEQYF. DNA of the CDR3: TGCAGTGCTCCGGCAAGATGGGACAGTACCTACGAGCAGTACTTC. This chain uses TRBV20-1 with TRBJ2-7, with TRBD1 matching 7 bases. Germline CDR1 DFQATT, CDR2 SNEGSKA (reference sequence). Trimming at V came to 5 bases and at J to 2 bases, leaving 12 bases not matched to a gene. The CDR3 is 15 residues long.

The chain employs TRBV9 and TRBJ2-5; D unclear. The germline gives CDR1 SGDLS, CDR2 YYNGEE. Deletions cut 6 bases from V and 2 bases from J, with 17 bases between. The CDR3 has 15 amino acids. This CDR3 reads CASNDGASVQETQYF. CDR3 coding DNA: TGTGCCAGCAACGACGGTGCTTCCGTTCAAGAGACCCAGTACTTC. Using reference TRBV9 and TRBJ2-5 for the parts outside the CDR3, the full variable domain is DSGVTQTPKHLITATGQRVTLRCSPRSGDLSVYWYQQSLDQGLQFLIQYYNGEERAKGNILERFSAQQFPDLHSELNLSSLELGDSALYFCASNDGASVQETQYFGPGTRLLVL.

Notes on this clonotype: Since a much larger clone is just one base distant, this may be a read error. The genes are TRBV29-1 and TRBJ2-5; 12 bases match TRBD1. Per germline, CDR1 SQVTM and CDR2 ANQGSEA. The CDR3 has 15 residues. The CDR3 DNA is TGCAGCGTACCCGGGACAGGGGGCATCCAAGGGACCCAGTACTTC. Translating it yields CSVPGTGGIQGTQYF.

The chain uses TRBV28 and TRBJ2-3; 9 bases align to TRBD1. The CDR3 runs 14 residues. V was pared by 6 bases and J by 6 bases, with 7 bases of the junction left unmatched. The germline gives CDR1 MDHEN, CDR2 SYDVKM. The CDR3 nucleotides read TGTGCCAGCAGGCCACAGGGGGCGGGGGATACGCAGTATTTT. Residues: CASRPQGAGDTQYF.

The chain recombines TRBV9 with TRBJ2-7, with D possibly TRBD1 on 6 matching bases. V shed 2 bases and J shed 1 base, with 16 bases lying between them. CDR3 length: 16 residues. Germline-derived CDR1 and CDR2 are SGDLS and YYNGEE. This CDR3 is CASSVSGTPRSYEQYF. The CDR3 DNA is TGTGCCAGCAGCGTCTCCGGGACACCGCGATCCTACGAGCAGTACTTC.

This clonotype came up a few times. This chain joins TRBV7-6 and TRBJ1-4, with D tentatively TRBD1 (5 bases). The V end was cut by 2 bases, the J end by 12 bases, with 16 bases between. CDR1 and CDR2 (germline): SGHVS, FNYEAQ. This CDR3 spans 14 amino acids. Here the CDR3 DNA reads TGTGCCAGCAGCTTATCCCCGGGGGGTGAGGAACTGTTTTTT. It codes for CASSLSPGGEELFF.

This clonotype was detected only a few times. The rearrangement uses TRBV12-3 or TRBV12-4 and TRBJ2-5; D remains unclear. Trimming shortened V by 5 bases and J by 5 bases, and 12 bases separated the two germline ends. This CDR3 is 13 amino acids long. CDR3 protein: CASSPPIPETQYF. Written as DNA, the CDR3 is TGTGCCAGCAGTCCCCCGATCCCTGAGACCCAGTACTTC.

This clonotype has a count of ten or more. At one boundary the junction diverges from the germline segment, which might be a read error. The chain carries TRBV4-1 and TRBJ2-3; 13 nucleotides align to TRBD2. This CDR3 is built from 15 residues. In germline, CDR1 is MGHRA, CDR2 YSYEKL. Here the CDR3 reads CASSQLAGGTDTQYF. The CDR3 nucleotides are TGTGCCAGCAGCCAACTAGCGGGAGGGACAGATACGCAGTATTTT.

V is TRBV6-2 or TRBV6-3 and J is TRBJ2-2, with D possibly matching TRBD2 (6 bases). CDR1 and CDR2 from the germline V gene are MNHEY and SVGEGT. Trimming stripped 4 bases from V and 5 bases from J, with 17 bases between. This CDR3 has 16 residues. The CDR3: CASSSHHVSGTGELFF. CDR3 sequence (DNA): TGTGCCAGCAGTTCCCACCATGTTAGCGGAACCGGGGAGCTGTTTTTT.

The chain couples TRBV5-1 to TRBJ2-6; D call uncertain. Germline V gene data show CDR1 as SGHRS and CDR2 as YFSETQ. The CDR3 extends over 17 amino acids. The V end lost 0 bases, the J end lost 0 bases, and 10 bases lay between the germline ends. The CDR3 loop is CASSLVGYRSGANVLTF. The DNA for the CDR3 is TGCGCCAGCAGCTTGGTGGGGTATCGCTCTGGGGCCAACGTCCTGACTTTC.